A selection of T cell receptor beta chains follows, all from one sample in a study of cytomegalovirus exposure and HLA in healthy donors. Sequenced by immunoSEQ multiplex PCR; TCRdb stores in-frame clones only, minus some. Counted here are 150,000 to 200,000 clones, 75% occurring once; the ten biggest clones make up 10% to 12%. The specimen was PBMCs. These receptors all stem from a man between 18 and 35 years old in good health and CMV-seropositive. Both conserved end residues are part of each CDR3. Each record gives: V gene, J gene, CDR3 protein.

TRBV6-1,TRBJ2-7,CASSEVGQGEYEQYF
TRBV7-9,TRBJ1-2,CASSLSRGEEGYTF
TRBV19,TRBJ2-1,CASTYTGTSGRGQFF
TRBV27,TRBJ2-1,CASSLRGGVVNNEQFF
TRBV7-2,TRBJ2-2,CASSLGQLLWQGSTGELFF
TRBV5-4,NA,CASSFNRGWNYEQYF
TRBV5-4,TRBJ2-3,CASSLREGADTQYF
TRBV6-1,TRBJ1-5,CASSFDGGSNQPQHF
TRBV19,TRBJ2-6,CASSMNSRGGANVLTF
TRBV10-1,TRBJ2-1,CASSEEGGAGVVFHEQFF
TRBV29-1,TRBJ1-2,CSVGGGTGPLLLSGYTF
TRBV29-1,TRBJ2-1,CSAPGLAGNEQFF
TRBV18,TRBJ2-7,CASSPMGLAGIREQYF
TRBV6-1,TRBJ2-1,CASTKGGLAGGYRFF
TRBV7-2,TRBJ2-1,CASSPDRASGNEQFF
TRBV6-1,TRBJ1-4,CASSDPGGSNEKLFF
TRBV18,TRBJ2-6,CASSPQNVLTF
TRBV5-1,TRBJ2-1,CASTLGVAGGPHEQFF
TRBV5-1,TRBJ1-1,CASSLLGSPEAFF
TRBV28,TRBJ2-7,CASSFVAEQYF
TRBV6-5,TRBJ2-1,CASSPLSSGRNEQFF
TRBV10-2,TRBJ2-1,CASSDSSSYNEQFF
TRBV21-1,TRBJ2-7,CASWRTSGRAQARYEQYF
TRBV10-2,TRBJ2-1,CASGLTGWAYNEQFF
TRBV23-1,TRBJ2-7,CASSEEKRYYEQYF
TRBV28,TRBJ1-1,CASSLLQGATEAFF
TRBV5-5,TRBJ1-1,CASSVRQGASTEAFF
TRBV6-4,TRBJ2-1,CASSAVGAGEKFF
TRBV5-1,TRBJ1-1,CASSLENRKNTEAFF
TRBV7-3,TRBJ2-3,CASSPRPGQGNTDTQYF
TRBV23-1,TRBJ2-7,CASPVEGVYEQYF
TRBV4-2,TRBJ2-7,CASSQEDRGTYEQYF